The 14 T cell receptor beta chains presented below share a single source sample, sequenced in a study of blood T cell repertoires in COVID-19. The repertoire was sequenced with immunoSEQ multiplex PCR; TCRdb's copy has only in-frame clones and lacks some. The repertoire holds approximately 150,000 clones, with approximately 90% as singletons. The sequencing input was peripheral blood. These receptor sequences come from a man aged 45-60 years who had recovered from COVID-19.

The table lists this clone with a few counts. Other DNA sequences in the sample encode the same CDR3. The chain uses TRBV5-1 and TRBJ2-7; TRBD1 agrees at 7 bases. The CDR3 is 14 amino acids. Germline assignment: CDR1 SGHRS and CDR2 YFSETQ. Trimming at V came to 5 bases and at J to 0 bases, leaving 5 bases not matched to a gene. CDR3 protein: CASSRDSHSYEQYF. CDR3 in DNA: TGCGCCAGCAGTCGGGACAGCCACTCCTACGAGCAGTACTTC.

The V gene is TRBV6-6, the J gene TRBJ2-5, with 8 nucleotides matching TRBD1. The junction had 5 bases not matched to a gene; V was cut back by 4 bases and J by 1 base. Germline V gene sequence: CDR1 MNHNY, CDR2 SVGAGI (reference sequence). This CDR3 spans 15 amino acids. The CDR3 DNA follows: TGTGCCAGCAGTTCTCAGACAGGGGCCCAAGAGACCCAGTACTTC. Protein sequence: CASSSQTGAQETQYF.

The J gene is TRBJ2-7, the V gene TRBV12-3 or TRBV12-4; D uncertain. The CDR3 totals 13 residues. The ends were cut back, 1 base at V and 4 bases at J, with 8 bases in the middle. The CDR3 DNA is TGTGCCAGCAGTTTAGGGGCCTTTTACGAGCAGTACTTC. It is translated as CASSLGAFYEQYF.

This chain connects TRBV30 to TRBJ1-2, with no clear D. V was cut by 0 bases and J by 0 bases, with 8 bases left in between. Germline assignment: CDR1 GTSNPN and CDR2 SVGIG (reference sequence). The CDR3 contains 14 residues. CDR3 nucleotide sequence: TGTGCCTGGAGTGTGCGGAGAGCTAACTATGGCTACACCTTC. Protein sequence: CAWSVRRANYGYTF.

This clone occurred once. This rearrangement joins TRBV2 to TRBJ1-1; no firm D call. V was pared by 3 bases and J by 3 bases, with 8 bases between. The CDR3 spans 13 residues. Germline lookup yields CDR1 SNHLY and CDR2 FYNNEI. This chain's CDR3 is CASSEEAHTEAFF. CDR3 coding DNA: TGTGCCAGCAGTGAGGAGGCTCACACTGAAGCTTTCTTT. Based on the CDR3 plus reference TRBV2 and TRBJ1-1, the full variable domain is EPEVTQTPSHQVTQMGQEVILRCVPISNHLYFYWYRQILGQKVEFLVSFYNNEISEKSEIFDDQFSVERPDGSNFTLKIRSTKLEDSAMYFCASSEEAHTEAFFGQGTRLTVV.

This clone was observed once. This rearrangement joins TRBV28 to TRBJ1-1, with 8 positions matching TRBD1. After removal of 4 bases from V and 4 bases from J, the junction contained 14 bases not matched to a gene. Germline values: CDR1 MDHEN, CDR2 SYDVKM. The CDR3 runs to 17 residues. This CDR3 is CASSSDRVWLESTEAFF. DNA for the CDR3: TGTGCCAGCAGTTCGGACAGGGTCTGGTTGGAGAGCACTGAAGCTTTCTTT.

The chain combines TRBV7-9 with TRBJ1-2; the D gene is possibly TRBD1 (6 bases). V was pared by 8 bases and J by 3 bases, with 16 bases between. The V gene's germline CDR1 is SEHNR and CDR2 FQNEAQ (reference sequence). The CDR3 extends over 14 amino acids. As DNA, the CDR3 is TGTGCCAGCGGTTCTACAGGGAAGGACTATGGCTACACCTTC. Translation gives CASGSTGKDYGYTF. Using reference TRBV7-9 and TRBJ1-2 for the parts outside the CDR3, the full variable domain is DTGVSQNPRHKITKRGQNVTFRCDPISEHNRLYWYRQTLGQGPEFLTYFQNEAQLEKSRLLSDRFSAERPKGSFSTLEIQRTEQGDSAMYLCASGSTGKDYGYTFGSGTRLTVV.

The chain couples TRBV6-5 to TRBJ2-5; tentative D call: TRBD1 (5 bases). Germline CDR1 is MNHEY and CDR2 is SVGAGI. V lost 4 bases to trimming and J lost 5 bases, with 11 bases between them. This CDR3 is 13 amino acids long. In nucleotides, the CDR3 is TGTGCCAGCAGTTTTAAGGGGCCCGAGACCCAGTACTTC. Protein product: CASSFKGPETQYF.

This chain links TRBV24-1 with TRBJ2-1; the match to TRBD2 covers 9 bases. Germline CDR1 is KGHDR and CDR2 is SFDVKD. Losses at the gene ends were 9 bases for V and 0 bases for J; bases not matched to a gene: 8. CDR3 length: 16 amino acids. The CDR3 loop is CATGESGGLSYNEQFF. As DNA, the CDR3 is TGTGCCACCGGGGAGAGCGGGGGGCTCTCCTACAATGAGCAGTTCTTC.

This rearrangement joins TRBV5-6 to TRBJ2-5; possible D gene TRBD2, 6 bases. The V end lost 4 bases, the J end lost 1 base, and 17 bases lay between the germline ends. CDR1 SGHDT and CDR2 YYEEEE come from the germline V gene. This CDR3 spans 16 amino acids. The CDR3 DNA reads TGTGCCAGCAGCCCATGGGACGGGGGAGTCCAAGAGACCCAGTACTTC. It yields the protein CASSPWDGGVQETQYF.

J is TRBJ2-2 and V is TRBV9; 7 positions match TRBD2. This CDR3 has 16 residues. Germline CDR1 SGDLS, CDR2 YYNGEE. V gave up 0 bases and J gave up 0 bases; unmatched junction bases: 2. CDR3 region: CASSVGGSPNTGELFF. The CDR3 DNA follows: TGTGCCAGCAGCGTAGGCGGGAGCCCGAACACCGGGGAGCTGTTTTTT.

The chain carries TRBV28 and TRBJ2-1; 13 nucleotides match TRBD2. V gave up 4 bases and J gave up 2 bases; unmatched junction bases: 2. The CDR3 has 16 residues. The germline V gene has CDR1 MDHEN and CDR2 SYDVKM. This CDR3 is CASSSGLAGPYNEQFF. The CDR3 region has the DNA TGTGCCAGCAGTTCGGGACTAGCGGGACCCTACAATGAGCAGTTCTTC.

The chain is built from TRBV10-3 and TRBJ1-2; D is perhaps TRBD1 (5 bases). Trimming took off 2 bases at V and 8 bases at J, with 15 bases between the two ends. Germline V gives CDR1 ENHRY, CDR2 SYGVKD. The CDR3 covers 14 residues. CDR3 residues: CAISEGGRAGGYTF. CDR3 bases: TGTGCCATCAGTGAGGGTGGCAGGGCGGGAGGCTACACCTTC.

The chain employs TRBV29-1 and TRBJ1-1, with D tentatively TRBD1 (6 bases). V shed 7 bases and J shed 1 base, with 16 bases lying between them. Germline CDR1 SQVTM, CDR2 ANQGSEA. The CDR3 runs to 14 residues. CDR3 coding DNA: TGCAGCGCCCTAGCGGGGGCGGCGAACACTGAAGCTTTCTTT. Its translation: CSALAGAANTEAFF.